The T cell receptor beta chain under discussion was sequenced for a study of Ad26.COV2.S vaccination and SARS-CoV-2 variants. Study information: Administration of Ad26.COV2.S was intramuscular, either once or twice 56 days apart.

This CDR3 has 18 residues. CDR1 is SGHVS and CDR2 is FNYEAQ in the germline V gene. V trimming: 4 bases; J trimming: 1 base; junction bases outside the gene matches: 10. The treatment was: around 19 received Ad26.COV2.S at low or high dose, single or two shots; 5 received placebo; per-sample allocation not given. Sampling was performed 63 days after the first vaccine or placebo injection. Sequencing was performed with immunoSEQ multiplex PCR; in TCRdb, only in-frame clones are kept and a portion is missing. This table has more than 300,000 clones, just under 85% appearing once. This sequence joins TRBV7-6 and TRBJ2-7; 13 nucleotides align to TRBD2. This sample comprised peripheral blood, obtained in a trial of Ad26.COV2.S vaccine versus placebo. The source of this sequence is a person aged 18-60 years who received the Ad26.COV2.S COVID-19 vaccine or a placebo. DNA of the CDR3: TGTGCCAGCAGCTCACAGACTAGCGGGGGGCTCGATTCCTACGAGCAGTACTTC. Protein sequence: CASSSQTSGGLDSYEQYF.